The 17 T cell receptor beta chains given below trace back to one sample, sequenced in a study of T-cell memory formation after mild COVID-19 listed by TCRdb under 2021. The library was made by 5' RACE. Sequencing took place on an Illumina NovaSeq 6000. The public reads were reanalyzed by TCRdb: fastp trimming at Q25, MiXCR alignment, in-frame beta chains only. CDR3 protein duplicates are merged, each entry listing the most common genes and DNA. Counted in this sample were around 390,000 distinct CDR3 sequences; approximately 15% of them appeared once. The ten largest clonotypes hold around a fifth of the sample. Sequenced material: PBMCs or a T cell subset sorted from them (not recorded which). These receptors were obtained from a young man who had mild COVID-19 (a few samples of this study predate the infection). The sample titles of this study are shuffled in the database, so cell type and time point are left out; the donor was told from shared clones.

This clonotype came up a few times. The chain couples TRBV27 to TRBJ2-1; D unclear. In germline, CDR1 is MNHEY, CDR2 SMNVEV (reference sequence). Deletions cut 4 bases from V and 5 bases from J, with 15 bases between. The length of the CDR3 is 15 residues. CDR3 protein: CASSSRWASNNEQFF. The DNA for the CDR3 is TGTGCCAGCAGTTCCCGATGGGCCTCGAACAATGAGCAGTTCTTC.

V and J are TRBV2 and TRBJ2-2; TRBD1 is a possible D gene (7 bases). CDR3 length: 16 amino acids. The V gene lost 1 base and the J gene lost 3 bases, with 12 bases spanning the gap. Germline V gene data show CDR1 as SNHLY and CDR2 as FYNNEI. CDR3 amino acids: CASSEGQGGYTGELFF. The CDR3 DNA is TGTGCCAGCAGTGAAGGGCAGGGGGGATACACCGGGGAGCTGTTTTTT.

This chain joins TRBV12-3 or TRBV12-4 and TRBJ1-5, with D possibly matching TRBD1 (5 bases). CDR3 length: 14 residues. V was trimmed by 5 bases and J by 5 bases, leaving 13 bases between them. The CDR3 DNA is TGTGCCAGCAGTCCGATTGACAGAGATCAGCCCCAGCATTTT. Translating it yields CASSPIDRDQPQHF.

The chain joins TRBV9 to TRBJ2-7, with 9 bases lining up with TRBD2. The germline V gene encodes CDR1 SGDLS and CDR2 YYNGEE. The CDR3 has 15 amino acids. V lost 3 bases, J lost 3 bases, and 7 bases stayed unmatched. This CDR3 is CASSGDSGGDYEQYF. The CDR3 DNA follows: TGTGCCAGCAGCGGGGATAGCGGGGGAGACTACGAGCAGTACTTC. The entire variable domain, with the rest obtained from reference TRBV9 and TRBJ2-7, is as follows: DSGVTQTPKHLITATGQRVTLRCSPRSGDLSVYWYQQSLDQGLQFLIQYYNGEERAKGNILERFSAQQFPDLHSELNLSSLELGDSALYFCASSGDSGGDYEQYFGPGTRLTVT.

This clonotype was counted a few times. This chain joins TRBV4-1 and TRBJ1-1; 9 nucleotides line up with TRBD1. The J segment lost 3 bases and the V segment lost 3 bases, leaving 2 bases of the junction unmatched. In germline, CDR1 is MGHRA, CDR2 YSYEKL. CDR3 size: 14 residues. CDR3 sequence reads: CASSHRDRDTEAFF. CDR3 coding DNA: TGCGCCAGCAGCCACAGGGACAGGGACACTGAAGCTTTCTTT.

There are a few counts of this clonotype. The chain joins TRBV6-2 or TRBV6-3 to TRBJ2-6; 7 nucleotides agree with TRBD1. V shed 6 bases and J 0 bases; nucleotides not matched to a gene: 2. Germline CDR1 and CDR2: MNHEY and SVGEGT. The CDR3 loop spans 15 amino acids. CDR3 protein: CASSHRGSGANVLTF. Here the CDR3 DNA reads TGTGCCAGCAGCCACAGGGGCTCTGGGGCCAACGTCCTGACTTTC.

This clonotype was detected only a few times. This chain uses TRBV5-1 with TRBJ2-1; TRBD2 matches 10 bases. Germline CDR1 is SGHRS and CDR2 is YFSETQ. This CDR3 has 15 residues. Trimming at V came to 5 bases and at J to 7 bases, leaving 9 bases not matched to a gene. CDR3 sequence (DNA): TGCGCCAGCAGACTAGCGGGAAACTCACGGAATGAGCAGTTCTTC. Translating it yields CASRLAGNSRNEQFF. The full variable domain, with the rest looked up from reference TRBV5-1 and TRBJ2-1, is KAGVTQTPRYLIKTRGQQVTLSCSPISGHRSVSWYQQTPGQGLQFLFEYFSETQRNKGNFPGRFSGRQFSNSRSEMNVSTLELGDSALYLCASRLAGNSRNEQFFGPGTRLTVL.

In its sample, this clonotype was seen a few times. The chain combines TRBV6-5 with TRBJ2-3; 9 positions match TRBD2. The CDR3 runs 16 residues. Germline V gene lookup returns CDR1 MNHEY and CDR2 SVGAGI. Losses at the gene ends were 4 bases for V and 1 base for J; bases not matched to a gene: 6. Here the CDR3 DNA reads TGTGCCAGCAGTTGGAGGGCTAGCGGGGGCACAGATACGCAGTATTTT. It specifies CASSWRASGGTDTQYF.

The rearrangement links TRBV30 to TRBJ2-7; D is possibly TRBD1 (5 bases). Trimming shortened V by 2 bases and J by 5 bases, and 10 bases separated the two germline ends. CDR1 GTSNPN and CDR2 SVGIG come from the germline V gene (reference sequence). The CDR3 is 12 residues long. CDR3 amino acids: CAWSRQGDEQYF. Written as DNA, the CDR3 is TGTGCCTGGAGTCGGCAGGGCGACGAGCAGTACTTC.

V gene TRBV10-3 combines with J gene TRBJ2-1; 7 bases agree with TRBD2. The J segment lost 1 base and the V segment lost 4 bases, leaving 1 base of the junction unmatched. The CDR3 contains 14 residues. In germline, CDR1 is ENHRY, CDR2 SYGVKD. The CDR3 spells CAISGGGSYNEQFF. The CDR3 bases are TGTGCCATCAGTGGGGGGGGTTCCTACAATGAGCAGTTCTTC.

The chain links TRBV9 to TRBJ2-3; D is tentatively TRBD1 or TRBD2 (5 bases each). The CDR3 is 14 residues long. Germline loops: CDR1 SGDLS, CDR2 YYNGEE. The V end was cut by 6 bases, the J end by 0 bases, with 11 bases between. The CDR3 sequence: CASKVGDSTDTQYF. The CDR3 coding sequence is TGTGCCAGCAAAGTTGGGGACAGCACAGATACGCAGTATTTT.

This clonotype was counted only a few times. This CDR3 reads CAISEPPNSYEQYF. Here the CDR3 DNA reads TGTGCCATCAGTGAACCCCCAAACTCTTACGAGCAGTACTTC. This chain connects TRBV10-3 to TRBJ2-7, with D hard to call. Trimming removed 3 bases at V and 4 bases at J, with 13 bases between. The CDR3 spans 14 residues. Germline V CDR1 and CDR2: ENHRY, SYGVKD.

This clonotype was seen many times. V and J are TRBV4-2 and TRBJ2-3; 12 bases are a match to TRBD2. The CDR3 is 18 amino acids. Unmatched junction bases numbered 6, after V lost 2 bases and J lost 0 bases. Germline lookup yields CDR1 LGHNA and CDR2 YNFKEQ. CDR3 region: CASSQPSGTSGSTDTQYF. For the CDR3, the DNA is TGTGCCAGCAGCCAACCCTCCGGGACTAGCGGGAGCACAGATACGCAGTATTTT.

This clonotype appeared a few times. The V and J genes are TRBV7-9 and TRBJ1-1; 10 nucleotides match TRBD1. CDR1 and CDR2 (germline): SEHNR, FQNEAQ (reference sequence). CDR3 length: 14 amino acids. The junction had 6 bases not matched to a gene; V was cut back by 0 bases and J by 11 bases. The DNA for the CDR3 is TGTGCCAGCAGCTTAGCCGGGACAGGGGAAGGGGCTTTCTTT. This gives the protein CASSLAGTGEGAFF.

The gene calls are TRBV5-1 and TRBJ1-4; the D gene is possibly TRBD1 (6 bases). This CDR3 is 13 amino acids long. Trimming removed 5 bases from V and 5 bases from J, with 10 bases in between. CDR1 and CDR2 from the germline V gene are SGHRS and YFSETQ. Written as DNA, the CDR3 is TGCGCCAGCAGGGACAGCGGAAATGAAAAACTGTTTTTT. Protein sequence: CASRDSGNEKLFF.

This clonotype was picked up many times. CDR3 nucleotides: TGCGCCAGCAGCTTGCTTACGGACTCCTACGAGCAGTACTTC. Protein sequence: CASSLLTDSYEQYF. The chain carries TRBV5-1 and TRBJ2-7; no firm D call. Trimming removed 1 base from V and 0 bases from J, with 8 bases in between. Germline V gives CDR1 SGHRS, CDR2 YFSETQ. This CDR3 is 14 amino acids long.

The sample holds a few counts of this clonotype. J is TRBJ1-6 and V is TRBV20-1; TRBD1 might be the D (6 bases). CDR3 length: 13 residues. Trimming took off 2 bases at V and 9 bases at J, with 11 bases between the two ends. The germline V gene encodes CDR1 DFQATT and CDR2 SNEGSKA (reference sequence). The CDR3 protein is CSARSGVGSPLHF. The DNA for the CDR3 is TGCAGTGCTAGATCAGGGGTGGGTTCACCCCTCCACTTT.